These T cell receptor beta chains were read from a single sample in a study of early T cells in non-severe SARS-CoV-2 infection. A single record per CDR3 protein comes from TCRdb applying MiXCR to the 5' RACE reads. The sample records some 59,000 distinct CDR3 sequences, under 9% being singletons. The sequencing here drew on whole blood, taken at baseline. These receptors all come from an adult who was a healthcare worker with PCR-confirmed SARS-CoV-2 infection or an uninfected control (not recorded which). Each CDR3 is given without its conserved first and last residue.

CDR3 protein: ASRRVGEAF
V gene: TRBV28

CDR3 protein: ASSLTDPYEKLF
V gene: TRBV11-2

CDR3 protein: ASSLVGSYNEQF
V gene: TRBV7-2

CDR3 protein: TLVDDTDTQY
V gene: TRBV29-1

CDR3 protein: ASSRQNTEAF
V gene: TRBV7-9

CDR3 protein: ASSLGLASEQY
V gene: TRBV7-8

CDR3 protein: ASSEATGGNEQF
V gene: TRBV6-1

CDR3 protein: ASSPPDTRNEQF
V gene: TRBV18

CDR3 protein: ASSHQGFGSNEQF
V gene: TRBV4-1

CDR3 protein: ATSTPPSYNEQF
V gene: TRBV15

CDR3 protein: ASRDRGRNYGYT
V gene: TRBV6-5

CDR3 protein: ASSPGDHYEQY
V gene: TRBV19

CDR3 protein: SAREVNSAAPETQY
V gene: TRBV20-1

CDR3 protein: ASSIVRAGLNTGELF
V gene: TRBV19

CDR3 protein: ARSWGQGDYEQY
V gene: TRBV30

CDR3 protein: ASTESAVSYNEQF
V gene: TRBV7-2

CDR3 protein: ASSVAGGGFGEKLF
V gene: TRBV9

CDR3 protein: ASSARQMNTEAF
V gene: TRBV9

CDR3 protein: ASRIALGLSTGELF
V gene: TRBV11-3

CDR3 protein: ASSLVLETQY
V gene: TRBV7-9

CDR3 protein: ASSSQGNTGELF
V gene: TRBV6-5

CDR3 protein: ATLPAGSYNEQF
V gene: TRBV6-5

CDR3 protein: ASSTLRASYNEQF
V gene: TRBV28

CDR3 protein: ASSLEGPYGYT
V gene: TRBV5-1

CDR3 protein: ATSDAGTEQF
V gene: TRBV24-1

CDR3 protein: ASSEKRCLYEQY
V gene: TRBV10-1

CDR3 protein: ASSKGTGGIEKLF
V gene: TRBV5-1

CDR3 protein: ASQSISGGGTDTQY
V gene: TRBV3-1

CDR3 protein: ASSLALSGSRELF
V gene: TRBV11-2

CDR3 protein: ASSRTPTWTGELDEQF
V gene: TRBV6-5

CDR3 protein: AIGTGSFSGANVLT
V gene: TRBV2

CDR3 protein: ASSPIRGELF
V gene: TRBV18

CDR3 protein: ASSIGTAGNEKLF
V gene: TRBV2

CDR3 protein: AWSRNEKLF
V gene: TRBV30

CDR3 protein: ASSFLRDSSSTDTQY
V gene: TRBV27

CDR3 protein: ASSIEISNQPQH
V gene: TRBV19

CDR3 protein: ASSLKSVNSPPGHEQY
V gene: TRBV5-1

CDR3 protein: ASLRDRGSPLH
V gene: TRBV12-3/TRBV12-4

CDR3 protein: ASSPSAQVKRELF
V gene: TRBV6-1

CDR3 protein: SASRDTAYEQY
V gene: TRBV20-1

CDR3 protein: ASSPDPVKGNIQY
V gene: TRBV4-1

CDR3 protein: ASCIIWTSYNEQF
V gene: TRBV19

CDR3 protein: ASSRTGLTGELF
V gene: TRBV19

CDR3 protein: ASHRGSGDTQY
V gene: TRBV7-9

CDR3 protein: ASSYVGGPSSYNEQF
V gene: TRBV4-1